The 5 T cell receptor beta chains listed next were all sequenced from one sample in a study of cytomegalovirus exposure and HLA in healthy donors. 60 Vbeta and 13 Jbeta primers were used in PCR. Clones were read by immunoSEQ multiplex PCR, and TCRdb kept only the in-frame ones, dropping some. Counted here are approximately 170,000 clones, 85% occurring once; the ten biggest clones make up 1%. Sequenced input: PBMCs. Source of these receptors: a boy between 2 and 10 years old in good health and CMV-seronegative.

The DNA for the CDR3 is TGCGCCAGCAGCTTAATTGCGCAGGGGGGCTACACCTTC. Its protein is CASSLIAQGGYTF. This chain links TRBV5-1 with TRBJ1-2; D perhaps matches TRBD1 (6 bases). The CDR3 consists of 13 residues. Germline V lookup: CDR1 SGHRS, CDR2 YFSETQ. The V gene lost 2 bases and the J gene lost 8 bases, with 13 bases spanning the gap.

The chain recombines TRBV11-2 with TRBJ2-5; weak D call: TRBD1 (6 bases). This CDR3 region has 18 residues. The germline V gene has CDR1 SGHAT and CDR2 FQNNGV. Trimming took off 3 bases at V and 0 bases at J, with 20 bases between the two ends. As DNA, the CDR3 is TGTGCCAGCAGCTTGACCACAACCGGGACAAAGTACCAAGAGACCCAGTACTTC. It specifies CASSLTTTGTKYQETQYF. The full variable domain, in which reference TRBV11-2 and TRBJ2-5 provide the parts outside the CDR3, is EAGVAQSPRYKIIEKRQSVAFWCNPISGHATLYWYQQILGQGPKLLIQFQNNGVVDDSQLPKDRFSAERLKGVDSTLKIQPAKLEDSAVYLCASSLTTTGTKYQETQYFGPGTRLLVL.

The sample holds one count of this clone. The rearrangement joins TRBV28 to TRBJ2-5, with 8 positions matching TRBD1. Looked up from germline, CDR1 is MDHEN and CDR2 is SYDVKM. The CDR3 is made up of 16 amino acids. The ends lost 1 base at V and 3 bases at J; junction bases unmatched: 7. The CDR3 bases are TGTGCCAGCAGTTTATCCAAATCGACAGGGGAAGAGACCCAGTACTTC. Translation: CASSLSKSTGEETQYF.

This chain connects TRBV4-1 to TRBJ2-1, with 10 bases aligning to TRBD1. This CDR3 spans 15 amino acids. The V gene's germline CDR1 is MGHRA and CDR2 YSYEKL. V was pared by 4 bases and J by 6 bases, with 6 bases of the junction left unmatched. DNA for the CDR3: TGCGCCAGCAGCCTGGGACAGGGGTGGACCAATGAGCAGTTCTTC. Translating it yields CASSLGQGWTNEQFF.

This clone was picked up one time. The chain links TRBV9 to TRBJ2-3; D is ambiguous. The germline CDR1 and CDR2 sequences are SGDLS and YYNGEE. Trimming left V 0 bases short and J 2 bases short, with 10 bases between. The CDR3 sequence is 15 residues long. This CDR3 is CASSVESKPTDTQYF. CDR3 DNA: TGTGCCAGCAGCGTAGAAAGCAAGCCCACAGATACGCAGTATTTT.